The rows below give T cell receptor beta chains drawn from one sample of a study of blood T cell repertoires in COVID-19. Sequenced by immunoSEQ multiplex PCR; TCRdb stores in-frame clones only, minus some. The sample contains 250,000 to 350,000 clones, around 86% of which appear only once. The sequenced sample consisted of peripheral blood. The receptor set was obtained from a woman between 25 and 40 years old with active or convalescent COVID-19. CDR3s include the opening cysteine and the closing phenylalanine or tryptophan. A D gene is named only where the DNA matches it firmly. Rows may omit the clone size; those that give it use once, few, many or a size class.

D gene	clone size	CDR3 length	V gene	J gene	CDR3 DNA	CDR3 protein
TRBD2	.	17	TRBV5-8	TRBJ2-3	TGTGCCAGCAGCTCAGGGACTAGCGGTTCGATCACAGATACGCAGTATTTT	CASSSGTSGSITDTQYF
.	.	13	TRBV6-5	TRBJ1-2	TGTGCCAGCACTCTCTCCTTGGCCTATGGCTACACCTTC	CASTLSLAYGYTF
.	.	15	TRBV10-1	TRBJ1-1	TGCGCCAGCAGTATAGGGTGGGGAGAGAACACTGAAGCTTTCTTT	CASSIGWGENTEAFF
.	.	15	TRBV3-1/TRBV3-2	TRBJ1-2	TGTGCCAGCAGCCAAGAGGTTCTGGCGGACTATGGCTACACCTTC	CASSQEVLADYGYTF
.	.	14	TRBV7-2	TRBJ1-1	TGTGCCAGCAGCTTAAATGGAGGGGTCACTGAAGCTTTCTTT	CASSLNGGVTEAFF
.	.	14	TRBV2	TRBJ2-7	TGTGCCAGCAGTTCCGGGGTCTTCCCCTACGAGCAGTACTTC	CASSSGVFPYEQYF
TRBD2	once	17	TRBV5-6	TRBJ2-1	TGTGCCAGCAGCACGGACAGCGGGGGGGCCTACTACAATGAGCAGTTCTTC	CASSTDSGGAYYNEQFF
TRBD2	few	16	TRBV7-8	TRBJ2-1	TGTGCCAGCAGCGTTAAGACTAGCGGGGTAGTCCATGAGCAGTTCTTC	CASSVKTSGVVHEQFF
TRBD1	.	14	TRBV15	TRBJ2-7	TGTGCCACCAGCACTTGGGACAGGGTCACCGAGCAGTACTTC	CATSTWDRVTEQYF
TRBD1	.	16	TRBV18	TRBJ1-2	TGTGCCAGCTCACAATCTCGACAGGGCGCAAACTATGGCTACACCTTC	CASSQSRQGANYGYTF
TRBD2	.	16	TRBV5-1	TRBJ2-3	TGCGCCAGCAGCTTGTCCCTAGCGGGGGCCACAGATACGCAGTATTTT	CASSLSLAGATDTQYF
TRBD1	.	15	TRBV28	TRBJ1-6	TGTGCCAGCAGTTCCCTGACAGGGTATAATTCACCCCTCCACTTT	CASSSLTGYNSPLHF
TRBD2	.	15	TRBV7-9	TRBJ2-3	TGTGCCAGTCTTTCTCCTAGCGGGGCCACAGATACGCAGTATTTT	CASLSPSGATDTQYF
.	.	12	TRBV5-6	TRBJ1-2	TGTGCCAGCACCGTTTTCTCGGGGGGCTACACCTTC	CASTVFSGGYTF
.	.	14	TRBV19	TRBJ2-7	TGTGCCAGTAGTACCGCAGGGGATACCTACGAGCAGTACTTC	CASSTAGDTYEQYF
.	.	16	TRBV9	TRBJ1-2	TGTGCCAGCAGCGTAGCTACGGGGGGGGAAGTACCTGGCTACACCTTC	CASSVATGGEVPGYTF
TRBD2	few	16	TRBV19	TRBJ2-5	TGTGCCAGTAGTATAGGACTAGCGGGGGGACAAGAGACCCAGTACTTC	CASSIGLAGGQETQYF
TRBD1	.	15	TRBV6-5	TRBJ1-1	TGTGCCAGCAGTTACTCGGGGACAGGTGGAACTGAAGCTTTCTTT	CASSYSGTGGTEAFF
TRBD2	.	15	TRBV5-1	TRBJ2-1	TGCGCCAGCAGCTCCGGGACTAGCGGGGGTGGTGAGCAGTTCTTC	CASSSGTSGGGEQFF
.	.	15	TRBV7-2	TRBJ2-5	TGTGCCAGCAGCTTAGAATGGGACTACCAAGAGACCCAGTACTTC	CASSLEWDYQETQYF
.	few	13	TRBV28	TRBJ2-5	TGTGCCAGTTATCGGGGGGCCCCAGAGACCCAGTACTTC	CASYRGAPETQYF
.	.	15	TRBV7-2	TRBJ1-2	TGTGCCAGCAGCTTAGCCAAAGGACAGAACTATGGCTACACCTTC	CASSLAKGQNYGYTF
TRBD1	.	12	TRBV5-6	TRBJ1-1	TGTGCCAGCAGCGAGGGACAGATTGAAGCTTTCTTT	CASSEGQIEAFF
TRBD1	.	13	TRBV11-3	TRBJ1-3	TGTGCCAGCAGCTGGGACAGGGGAAACACCATATATTTT	CASSWDRGNTIYF
TRBD1	.	15	TRBV29-1	TRBJ1-2	TGCAGCGTTGAAGCGGTTACAGGGGCCCCTTATGGCTACACCTTC	CSVEAVTGAPYGYTF
TRBD1	.	14	TRBV4-3	TRBJ1-1	TGCGCCAGCAGCCAAGATATGGGGACAGGGGTCGCTTTCTTT	CASSQDMGTGVAFF
.	.	17	TRBV18	TRBJ2-6	TGTGCCAGCTCACCTTCGACAGGAAACTCTGGGGCCAACGTCCTGACTTTC	CASSPSTGNSGANVLTF
TRBD1	.	14	TRBV7-9	TRBJ2-1	TGTGCCAGCAGCTCGGGGACAGGGTACAATGAGCAGTTCTTC	CASSSGTGYNEQFF
.	few	14	TRBV5-5	TRBJ1-2	TGTGCCAGCAGCTTTCGTGAACAGCCCTATGGCTACACCTTC	CASSFREQPYGYTF
.	.	14	TRBV19	TRBJ1-2	TGTGCCAGTAGCCCTACCATTCATAGCTATGGCTACACCTTC	CASSPTIHSYGYTF
TRBD2	.	15	TRBV7-7	TRBJ2-1	TGTGCTAGCAGCCCGGGTCTAGCGGGTTACAATGAGCAGTTCTTC	CASSPGLAGYNEQFF
TRBD1	few	17	TRBV19	TRBJ1-3	TGTGCCAGTAGTATTCGTGGGACAGGGGGCACTGGAAACACCATATATTTT	CASSIRGTGGTGNTIYF
TRBD1	.	18	TRBV11-3	TRBJ1-1	TGTGCCAGCAGCTTCCTCGAATGGGACAGGGGGGGGAACACTGAAGCTTTCTTT	CASSFLEWDRGGNTEAFF